This TCR beta chain appears in the sequencing data of a study of tumor and adjacent non-tumor tissue in lung cancer. Study-level background: Aged about 30 to 76 years, patients included roughly ten men and five or six women with stage I to III disease. Samples averaged roughly 4.4 million productive TCRbeta reads each.

RNA was extracted from bulk tissue without any cell sorting. Distant lung tissue was collected more than 3 cm away from the tumor edge. A modified ARM-PCR protocol with three rounds of nested PCR amplified TCRbeta. Each CDR3 protein is one row after TCRdb ran MiXCR on the multiplex PCR reads. Among over 100,000 distinct CDR3 sequences listed, under 65% were seen once. This clonotype was detected many times. This CDR3 region has 15 residues. The germline gives CDR1 MNHNS, CDR2 SASEGT. Trimming cost V 5 bases and J 1 base, with 11 bases left between them. This sequence was found in a man aged 60-69 years with non-small cell lung cancer. The rearrangement uses TRBV6-1 and TRBJ2-2, with a tentative D call TRBD1 (6 bases). The sequencing sample was made of distant non-tumor lung tissue. The CDR3 DNA reads as TGTGCCAGCAGTACCGGGACACTGAACACCGGGGAGCTGTTTTTT. Protein sequence: CASSTGTLNTGELFF.